This TCR beta chain is from a study of cytomegalovirus exposure and HLA in healthy donors. Germline assignment: CDR1 SGHRS and CDR2 YFSETQ. CDR3 length: 17 residues. Trimming removed 0 bases at V and 4 bases at J, with 20 bases between. A multiplex PCR was run with 60 Vbeta primers and 13 Jbeta primers. The data were produced by immunoSEQ multiplex PCR, yet TCRdb's version contains in-frame clones alone and is incomplete. The sample has 77,000 or so clones. This receptor was obtained from a man aged 30-40 years in good health and CMV-seronegative. V and J are TRBV5-1 and TRBJ2-7, with D possibly matching TRBD2 (6 bases). Sequencing was carried out using PBMCs. The CDR3 region has the DNA TGCGCCAGCAGCTTGGGGGGACTCAGGGCCGGGGAGTACGAGCAGTACTTC. Protein: CASSLGGLRAGEYEQYF.